The source of this T cell receptor beta chain is a study of T-cell memory formation after mild COVID-19. At the level of the study: Each donor largely had its own TCR clusters. General study findings and limits: CD4+ contracting clones were mainly CM and EM; CD8+ ones, EMRA. Clones that contracted from day 15 to 85 were balanced CD4/CD8, while later expanders leaned CD4+. Memory sampled before infection contained some responding clones, suggesting cross-reactive memory joined.

There are 18 residues in the CDR3. The V gene's germline CDR1 is SGHRS and CDR2 YFSETQ. Trimming removed 4 bases from V and 4 bases from J; junction bases left unmatched: 15. In its sample, this clonotype was seen a few times. The antigen is undetermined. TCRdb re-called the 5' RACE reads through MiXCR, storing one row per CDR3 protein. The data contain approximately 290,000 distinct CDR3 sequences, over 7% of them singletons. The V call is TRBV5-1, the J call TRBJ1-1, with 11 bases lining up with TRBD1. This TCR was sampled from a man between 18 and 29 years old who had mild COVID-19 (a few samples of this study predate the infection). Cell type and time point are not known. Sequencing was carried out using PBMCs or a T cell subset sorted from them (not recorded which). CDR3 in DNA: TGCGCCAGCAGCGACCGGGACAGGGGGACACTTGCTACCACTGAAGCTTTCTTT. Translating gives CASSDRDRGTLATTEAFF.